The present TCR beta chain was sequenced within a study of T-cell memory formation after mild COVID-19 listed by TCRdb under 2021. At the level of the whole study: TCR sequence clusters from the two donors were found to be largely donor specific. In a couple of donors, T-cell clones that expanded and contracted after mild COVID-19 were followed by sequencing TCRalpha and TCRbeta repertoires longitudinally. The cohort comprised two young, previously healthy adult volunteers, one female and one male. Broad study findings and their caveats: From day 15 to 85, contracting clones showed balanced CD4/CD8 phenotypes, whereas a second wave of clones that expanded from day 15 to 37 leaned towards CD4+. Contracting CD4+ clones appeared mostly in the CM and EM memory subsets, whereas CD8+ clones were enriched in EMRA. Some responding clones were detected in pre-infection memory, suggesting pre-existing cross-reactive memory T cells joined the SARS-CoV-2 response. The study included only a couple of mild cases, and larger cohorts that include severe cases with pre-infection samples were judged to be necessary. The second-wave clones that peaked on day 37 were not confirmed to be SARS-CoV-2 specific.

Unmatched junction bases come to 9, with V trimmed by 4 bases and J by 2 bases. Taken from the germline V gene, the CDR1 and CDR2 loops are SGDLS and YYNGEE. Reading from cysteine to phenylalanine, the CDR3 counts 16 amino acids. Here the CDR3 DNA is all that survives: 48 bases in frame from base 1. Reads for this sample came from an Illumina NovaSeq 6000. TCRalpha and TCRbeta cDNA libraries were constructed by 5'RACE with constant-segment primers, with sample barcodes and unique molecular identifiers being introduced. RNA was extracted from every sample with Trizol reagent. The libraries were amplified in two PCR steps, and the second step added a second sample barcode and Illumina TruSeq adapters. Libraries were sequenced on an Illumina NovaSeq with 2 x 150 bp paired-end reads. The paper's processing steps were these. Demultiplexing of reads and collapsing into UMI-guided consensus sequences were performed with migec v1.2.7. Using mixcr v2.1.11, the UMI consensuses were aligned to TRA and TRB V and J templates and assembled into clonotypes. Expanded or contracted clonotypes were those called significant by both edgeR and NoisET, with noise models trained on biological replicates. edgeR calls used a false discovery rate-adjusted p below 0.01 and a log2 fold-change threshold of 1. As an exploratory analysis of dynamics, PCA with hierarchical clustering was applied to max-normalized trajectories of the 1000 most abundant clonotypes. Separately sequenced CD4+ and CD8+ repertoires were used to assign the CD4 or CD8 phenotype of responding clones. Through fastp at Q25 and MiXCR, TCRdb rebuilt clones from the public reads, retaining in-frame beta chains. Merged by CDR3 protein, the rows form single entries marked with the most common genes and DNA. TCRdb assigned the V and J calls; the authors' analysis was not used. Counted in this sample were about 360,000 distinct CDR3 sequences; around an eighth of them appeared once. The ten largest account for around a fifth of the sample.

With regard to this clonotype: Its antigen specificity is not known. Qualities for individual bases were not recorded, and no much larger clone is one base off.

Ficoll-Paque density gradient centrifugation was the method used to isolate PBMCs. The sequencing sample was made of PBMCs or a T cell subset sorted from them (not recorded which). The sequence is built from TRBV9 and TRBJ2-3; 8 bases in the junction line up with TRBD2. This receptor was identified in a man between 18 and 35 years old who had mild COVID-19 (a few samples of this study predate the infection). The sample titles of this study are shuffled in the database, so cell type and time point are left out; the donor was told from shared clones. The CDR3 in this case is CASSPHGGALTDTQYF. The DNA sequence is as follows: TGTGCCAGCAGCCCCCACGGGGGGGCCCTCACAGATACGCAGTATTTT.